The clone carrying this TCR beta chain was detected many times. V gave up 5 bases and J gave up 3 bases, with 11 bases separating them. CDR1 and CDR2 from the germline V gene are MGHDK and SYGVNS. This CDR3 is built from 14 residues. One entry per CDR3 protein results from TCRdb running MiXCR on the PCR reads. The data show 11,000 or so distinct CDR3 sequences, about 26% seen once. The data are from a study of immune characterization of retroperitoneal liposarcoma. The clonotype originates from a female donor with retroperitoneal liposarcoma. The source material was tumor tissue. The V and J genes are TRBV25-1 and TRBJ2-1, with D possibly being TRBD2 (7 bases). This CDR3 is CASSKGEGYNEQFF. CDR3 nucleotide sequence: TGTGCCAGCAGTAAGGGGGAGGGCTACAATGAGCAGTTCTTC.